This T cell receptor (beta chain) is drawn from a study of blood T cells in healthy people across ages. Study outcomes and limitations: Significant beta diversity loss was already apparent by age approximately 42, declining roughly linearly.

CDR1 is LGHDT, CDR2 YNNKEL, per germline (reference sequence). The J segment lost 1 base and the V segment lost 1 base, leaving 9 bases of the junction unmatched. This CDR3 has 18 residues. Remarks on this clonotype: No antigen is known for it.

Then a second PCR, running roughly 7 to 11 cycles, was carried out with a sample-barcoded 5' primer and a J-beta primer mix. Paired-end reads containing CDR3 totaled no fewer than 3 million for each sample. TCRdb used MiXCR to reprocess the 5' RACE reads, holding one entry per CDR3 protein. Of about 830,000 distinct CDR3 sequences listed, 58% are singletons. The material sequenced was blood. This sequence joins TRBV3-1 and TRBJ2-3; TRBD2 aligns across 9 bases. This sequence was found in a man under 40 in good health. DNA for the CDR3: TGTGCCAGCAGCCAAGTCGCGCGGGGGGGACGGGGCACAGATACGCAGTATTTT. This codes for CASSQVARGGRGTDTQYF.